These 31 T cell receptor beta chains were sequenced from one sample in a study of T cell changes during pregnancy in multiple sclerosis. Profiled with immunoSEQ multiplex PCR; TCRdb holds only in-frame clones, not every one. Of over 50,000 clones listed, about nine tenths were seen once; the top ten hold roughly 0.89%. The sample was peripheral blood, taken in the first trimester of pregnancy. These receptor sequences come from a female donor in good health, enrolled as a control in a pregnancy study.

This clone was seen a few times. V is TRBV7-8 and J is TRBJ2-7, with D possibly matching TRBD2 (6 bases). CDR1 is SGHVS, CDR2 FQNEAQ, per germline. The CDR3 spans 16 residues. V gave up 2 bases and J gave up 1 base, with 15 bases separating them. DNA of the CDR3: TGTGCCAGCAGCTTAAGTTACGGGAGCCAATCCTACGAGCAGTACTTC. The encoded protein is CASSLSYGSQSYEQYF.

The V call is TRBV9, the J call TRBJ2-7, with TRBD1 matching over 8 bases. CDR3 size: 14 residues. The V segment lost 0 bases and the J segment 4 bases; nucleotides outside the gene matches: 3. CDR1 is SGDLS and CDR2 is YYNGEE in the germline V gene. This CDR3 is CASSVAGQGYEQYF. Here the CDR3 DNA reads TGTGCCAGCAGCGTAGCAGGACAGGGTTACGAGCAGTACTTC.

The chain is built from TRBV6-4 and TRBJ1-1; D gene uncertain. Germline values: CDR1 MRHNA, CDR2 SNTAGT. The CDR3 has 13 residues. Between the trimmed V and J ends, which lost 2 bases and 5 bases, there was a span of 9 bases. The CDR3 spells CASSDGRGTEAFF. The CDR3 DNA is TGTGCCAGCAGTGACGGGAGAGGGACTGAAGCTTTCTTT.

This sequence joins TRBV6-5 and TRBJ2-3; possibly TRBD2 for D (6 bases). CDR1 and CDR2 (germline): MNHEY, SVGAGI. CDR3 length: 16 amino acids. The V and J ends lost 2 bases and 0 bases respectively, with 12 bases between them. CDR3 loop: CASSYGGLASTDTQYF. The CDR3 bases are TGTGCCAGCAGTTACGGGGGACTGGCTAGCACAGATACGCAGTATTTT.

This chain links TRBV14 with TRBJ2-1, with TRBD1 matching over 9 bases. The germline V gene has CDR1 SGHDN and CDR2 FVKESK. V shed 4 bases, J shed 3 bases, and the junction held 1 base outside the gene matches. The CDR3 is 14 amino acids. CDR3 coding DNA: TGTGCCAGCAGCCCGGGACAGGGCTACAATGAGCAGTTCTTC. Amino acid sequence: CASSPGQGYNEQFF.

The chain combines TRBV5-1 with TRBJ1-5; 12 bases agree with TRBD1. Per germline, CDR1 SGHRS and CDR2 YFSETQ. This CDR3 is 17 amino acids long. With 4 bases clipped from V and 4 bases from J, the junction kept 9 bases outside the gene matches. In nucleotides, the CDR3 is TGCGCCAGCAGCCCCGGGACAGGGGGCGTTCGAAATCAGCCCCAGCATTTT. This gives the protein CASSPGTGGVRNQPQHF.

CDR3 DNA: TGTGCCAGCAGCCCATGGCCCGGACAGGTGAACTATGGCTACACCTTC. Translation gives CASSPWPGQVNYGYTF. The chain recombines TRBV7-2 with TRBJ1-2, with 7 bases that match TRBD1. V lost 5 bases to trimming and J lost 2 bases; unmatched junction nucleotides: 11. The germline gives CDR1 SGHTA, CDR2 FQGNSA. The CDR3 covers 16 residues.

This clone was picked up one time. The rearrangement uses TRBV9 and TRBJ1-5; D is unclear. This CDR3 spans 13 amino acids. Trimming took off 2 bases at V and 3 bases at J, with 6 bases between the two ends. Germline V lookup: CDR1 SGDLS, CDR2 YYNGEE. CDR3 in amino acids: CASSVRINQPQHF. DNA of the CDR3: TGTGCCAGCAGCGTCAGGATCAATCAGCCCCAGCATTTT.

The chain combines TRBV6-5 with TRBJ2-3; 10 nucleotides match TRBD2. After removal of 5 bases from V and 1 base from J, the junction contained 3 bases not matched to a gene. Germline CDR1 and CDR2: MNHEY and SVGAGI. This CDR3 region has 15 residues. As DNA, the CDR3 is TGTGCCAGCAGTAGGACTAGCGGCCGCACAGATACGCAGTATTTT. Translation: CASSRTSGRTDTQYF.

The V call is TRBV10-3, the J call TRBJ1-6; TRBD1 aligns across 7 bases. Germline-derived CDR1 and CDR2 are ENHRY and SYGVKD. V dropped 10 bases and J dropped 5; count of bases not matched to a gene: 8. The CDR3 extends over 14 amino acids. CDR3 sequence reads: CATSGGSDNSPLHF. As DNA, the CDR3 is TGTGCCACCTCAGGGGGGTCGGATAATTCACCCCTCCACTTT.

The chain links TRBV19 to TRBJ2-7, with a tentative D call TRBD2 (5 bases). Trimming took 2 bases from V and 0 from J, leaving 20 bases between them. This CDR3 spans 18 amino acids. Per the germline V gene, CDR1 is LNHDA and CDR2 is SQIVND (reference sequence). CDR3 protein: CASSIIGGGSFSSYEQYF. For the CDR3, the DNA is TGTGCCAGTAGTATAATCGGTGGAGGTTCCTTTAGCTCCTACGAGCAGTACTTC.

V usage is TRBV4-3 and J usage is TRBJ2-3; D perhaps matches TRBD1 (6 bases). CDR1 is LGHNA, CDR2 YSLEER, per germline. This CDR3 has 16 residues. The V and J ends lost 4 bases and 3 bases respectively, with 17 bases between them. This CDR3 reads CASSPSRTAATDTQYF. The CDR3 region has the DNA TGCGCCAGCAGCCCCTCGCGGACAGCAGCAACAGATACGCAGTATTTT.

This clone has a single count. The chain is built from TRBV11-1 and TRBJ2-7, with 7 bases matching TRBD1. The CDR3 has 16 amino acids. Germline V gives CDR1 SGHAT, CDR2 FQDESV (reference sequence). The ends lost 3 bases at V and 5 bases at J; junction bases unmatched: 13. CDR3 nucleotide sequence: TGTGCCAGCAGCTTGGAACCGGACAGGTCAATCGACGAGCAGTACTTC. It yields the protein CASSLEPDRSIDEQYF.

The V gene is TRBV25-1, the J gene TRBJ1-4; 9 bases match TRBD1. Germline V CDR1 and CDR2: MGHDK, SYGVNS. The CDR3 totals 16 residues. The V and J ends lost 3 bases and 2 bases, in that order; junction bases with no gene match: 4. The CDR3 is CASSDGTGWTNEKLFF. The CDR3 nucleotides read TGTGCCAGCAGTGACGGGACAGGGTGGACTAATGAAAAACTGTTTTTT.

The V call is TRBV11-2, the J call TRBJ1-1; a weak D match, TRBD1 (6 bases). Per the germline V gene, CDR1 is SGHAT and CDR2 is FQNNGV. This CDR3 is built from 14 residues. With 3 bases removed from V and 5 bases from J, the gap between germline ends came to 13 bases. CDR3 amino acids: CASSFQGWYTEAFF. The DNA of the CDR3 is TGTGCCAGCAGCTTTCAGGGGTGGTATACTGAAGCTTTCTTT.

The CDR3 region is CASSLRQPYQETQYF. Written as DNA, the CDR3 is TGTGCCAGCAGCTTACGACAGCCTTACCAAGAGACCCAGTACTTC. The chain links TRBV5-6 to TRBJ2-5, with D perhaps TRBD1 (5 bases). V lost 2 bases, J lost 0 bases, and 11 bases lay in between. The CDR3 loop spans 15 amino acids. Germline loops: CDR1 SGHDT, CDR2 YYEEEE.

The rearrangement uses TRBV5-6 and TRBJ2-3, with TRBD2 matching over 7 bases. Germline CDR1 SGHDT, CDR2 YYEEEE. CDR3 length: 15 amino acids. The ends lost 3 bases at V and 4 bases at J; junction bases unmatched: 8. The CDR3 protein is CASSSFGGGADTQYF. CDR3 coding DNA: TGTGCCAGCAGCTCATTTGGCGGGGGTGCAGATACGCAGTATTTT.

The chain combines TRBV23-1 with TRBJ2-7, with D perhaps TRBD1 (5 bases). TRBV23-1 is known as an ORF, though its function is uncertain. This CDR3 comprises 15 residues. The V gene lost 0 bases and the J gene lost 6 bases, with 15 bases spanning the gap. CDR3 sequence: CASSQSRDSRSEQYF. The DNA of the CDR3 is TGCGCCAGCAGTCAATCCAGAGACAGCAGGAGCGAGCAGTACTTC.

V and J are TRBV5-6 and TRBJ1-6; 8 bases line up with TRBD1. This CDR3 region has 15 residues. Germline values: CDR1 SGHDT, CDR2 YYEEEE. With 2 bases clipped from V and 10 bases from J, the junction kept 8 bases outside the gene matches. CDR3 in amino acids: CASSLGGQARSPLHF. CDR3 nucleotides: TGTGCCAGCAGCTTAGGGGGACAGGCGAGATCACCCCTCCACTTT.

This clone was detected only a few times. In DNA, the CDR3 is TGTGCCAGCAGCTTGGGACAGGGGGCTAATGAAAAACTGTTTTTT. This translates into CASSLGQGANEKLFF. This chain joins TRBV5-6 and TRBJ1-4; 9 bases map to TRBD1. This CDR3 has 15 residues. Germline loops: CDR1 SGHDT, CDR2 YYEEEE. V lost 0 bases, J lost 3 bases, and 0 bases stayed unmatched.

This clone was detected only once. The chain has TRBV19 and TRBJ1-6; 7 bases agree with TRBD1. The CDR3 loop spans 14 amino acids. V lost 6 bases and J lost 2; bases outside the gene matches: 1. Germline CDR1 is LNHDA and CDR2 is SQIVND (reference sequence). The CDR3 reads CASRGGTYNSPLHF. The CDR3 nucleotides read TGTGCCAGTAGAGGGGGCACCTATAATTCACCCCTCCACTTT.

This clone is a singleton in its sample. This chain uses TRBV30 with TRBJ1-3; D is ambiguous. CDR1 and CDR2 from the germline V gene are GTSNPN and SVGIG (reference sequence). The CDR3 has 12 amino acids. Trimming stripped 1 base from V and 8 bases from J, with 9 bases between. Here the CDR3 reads CAWSGNRDTIYF. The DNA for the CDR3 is TGTGCCTGGAGTGGCAATCGGGACACCATATATTTT.

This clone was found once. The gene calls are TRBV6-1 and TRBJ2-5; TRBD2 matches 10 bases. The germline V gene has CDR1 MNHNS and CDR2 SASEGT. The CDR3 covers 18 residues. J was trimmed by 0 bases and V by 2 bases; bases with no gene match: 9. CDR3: CASSELLRLAGHQETQYF. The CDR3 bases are TGTGCCAGCAGTGAATTACTTAGACTAGCGGGTCACCAAGAGACCCAGTACTTC.

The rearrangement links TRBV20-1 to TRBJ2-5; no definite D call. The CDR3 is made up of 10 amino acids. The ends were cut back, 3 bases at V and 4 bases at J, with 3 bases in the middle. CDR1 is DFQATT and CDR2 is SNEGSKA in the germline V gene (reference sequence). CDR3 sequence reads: CSASLETQYF. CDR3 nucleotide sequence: TGCAGTGCTAGTCTAGAGACCCAGTACTTC.

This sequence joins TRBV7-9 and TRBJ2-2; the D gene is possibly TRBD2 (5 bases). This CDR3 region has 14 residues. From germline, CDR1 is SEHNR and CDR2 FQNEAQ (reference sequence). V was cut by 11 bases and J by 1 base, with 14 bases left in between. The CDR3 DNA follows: TGTGCCGAGCAATGGGCGGGGAACACCGGGGAGCTGTTTTTT. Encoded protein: CAEQWAGNTGELFF.

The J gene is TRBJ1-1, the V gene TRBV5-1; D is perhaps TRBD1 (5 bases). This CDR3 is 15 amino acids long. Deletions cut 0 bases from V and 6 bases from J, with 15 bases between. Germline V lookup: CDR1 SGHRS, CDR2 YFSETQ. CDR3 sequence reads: CASSLDGGISAEAFF. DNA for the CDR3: TGCGCCAGCAGCTTGGACGGGGGGATTTCGGCTGAAGCTTTCTTT.

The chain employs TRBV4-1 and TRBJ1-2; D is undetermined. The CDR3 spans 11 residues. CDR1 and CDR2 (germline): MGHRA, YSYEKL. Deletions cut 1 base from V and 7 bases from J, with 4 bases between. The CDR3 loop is CASSQGGGYTF. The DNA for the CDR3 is TGCGCCAGCAGCCAAGGAGGTGGCTACACCTTC.

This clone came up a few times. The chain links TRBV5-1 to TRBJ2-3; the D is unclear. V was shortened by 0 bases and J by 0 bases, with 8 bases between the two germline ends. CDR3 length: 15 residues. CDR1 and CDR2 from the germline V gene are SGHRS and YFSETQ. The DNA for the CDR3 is TGCGCCAGCAGCTTGGACTACCCTAGCACAGATACGCAGTATTTT. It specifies CASSLDYPSTDTQYF.

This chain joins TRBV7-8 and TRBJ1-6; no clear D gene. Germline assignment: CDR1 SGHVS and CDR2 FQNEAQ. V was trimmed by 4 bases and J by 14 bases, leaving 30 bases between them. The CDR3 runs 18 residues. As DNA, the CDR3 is TGTGCCAGCAGCTCGACGTCTGTTGGGGTGAGCGGACTGGGGACCCTCCACTTT. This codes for CASSSTSVGVSGLGTLHF. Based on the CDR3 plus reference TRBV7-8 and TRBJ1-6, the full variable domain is GAGVSQSPRYKVAKRGQDVALRCDPISGHVSLFWYQQALGQGPEFLTYFQNEAQLDKSGLPSDRFFAERPEGSVSTLKIQRTQQEDSAVYLCASSSTSVGVSGLGTLHFGNGTRLTVT.

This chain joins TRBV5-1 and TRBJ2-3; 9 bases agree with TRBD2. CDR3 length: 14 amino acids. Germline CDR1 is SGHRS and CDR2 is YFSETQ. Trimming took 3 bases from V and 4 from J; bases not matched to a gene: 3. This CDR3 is CASSSRLAADTQYF. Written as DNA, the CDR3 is TGCGCCAGCAGCTCACGACTAGCGGCAGATACGCAGTATTTT.

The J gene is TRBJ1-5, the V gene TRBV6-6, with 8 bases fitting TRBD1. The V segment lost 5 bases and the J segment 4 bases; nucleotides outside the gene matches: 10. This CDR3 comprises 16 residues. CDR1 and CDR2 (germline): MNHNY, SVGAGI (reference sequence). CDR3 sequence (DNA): TGTGCCAGCAGTCACCGACAGGGGCCTGAAAATCAGCCCCAGCATTTT. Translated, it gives CASSHRQGPENQPQHF.